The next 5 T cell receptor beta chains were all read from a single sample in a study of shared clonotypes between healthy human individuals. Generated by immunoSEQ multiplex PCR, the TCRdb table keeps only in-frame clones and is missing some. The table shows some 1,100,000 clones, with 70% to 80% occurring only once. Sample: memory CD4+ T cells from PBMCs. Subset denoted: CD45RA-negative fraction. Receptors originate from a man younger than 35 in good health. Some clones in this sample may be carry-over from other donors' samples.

The CDR3 bases are TGCGCCAGCAGCTTGGTTGGCCGAGAGGGGAGAGAGACCCAGTACTTC. Translated: CASSLVGREGRETQYF. The chain couples TRBV5-1 to TRBJ2-5; TRBD1 or TRBD2 may be the D gene (5 bases each). CDR3 length: 16 residues. Trimming removed 0 bases at V and 4 bases at J, with 16 bases between. Germline V gives CDR1 SGHRS, CDR2 YFSETQ.

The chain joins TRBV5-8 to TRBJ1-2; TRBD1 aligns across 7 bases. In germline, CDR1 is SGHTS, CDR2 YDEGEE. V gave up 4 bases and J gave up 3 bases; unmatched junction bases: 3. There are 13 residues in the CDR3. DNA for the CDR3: TGTGCCAGCAGCCCAGACAGGGACTATGGCTACACCTTC. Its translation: CASSPDRDYGYTF. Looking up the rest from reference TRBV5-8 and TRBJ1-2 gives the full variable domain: EAGVTQSPTHLIKTRGQQATLRCSPISGHTSVYWYQQALGLGLQFLLWYDEGEERNRGNFPPRFSGRQFPNYSSELNVNALELEDSALYLCASSPDRDYGYTFGSGTRLTVV.

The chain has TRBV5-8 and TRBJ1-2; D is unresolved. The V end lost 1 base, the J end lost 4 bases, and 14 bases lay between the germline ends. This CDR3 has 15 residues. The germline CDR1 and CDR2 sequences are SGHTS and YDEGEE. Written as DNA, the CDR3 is TGTGCCAGCAGCTTGAGGGCAGGCCAGCTCTATGGCTACACCTTC. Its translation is CASSLRAGQLYGYTF.

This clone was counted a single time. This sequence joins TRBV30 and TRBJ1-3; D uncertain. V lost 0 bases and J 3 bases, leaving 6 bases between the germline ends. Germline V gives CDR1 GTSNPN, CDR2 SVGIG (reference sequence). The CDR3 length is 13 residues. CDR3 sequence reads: CAWSVMSGNTIYF. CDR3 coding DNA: TGTGCCTGGAGTGTAATGAGTGGAAACACCATATATTTT.

The CDR3, as DNA: TGTGCCAGCAGTGGGAGGACAGGGAACACCGGGGAGCTGTTTTTT. This translates into CASSGRTGNTGELFF. This rearrangement joins TRBV2 to TRBJ2-2, with TRBD1 matching over 7 bases. The CDR3 is made up of 15 amino acids. Losses at the gene ends were 4 bases for V and 1 base for J; bases not matched to a gene: 3. Germline CDR1 SNHLY, CDR2 FYNNEI.